One sample yielded the 13 T cell receptor beta chains listed below, sequenced in a study of technical replicates of blood from a handful of donors. Repertoires were generated with immunoSEQ multiplex PCR, while TCRdb's copy carries only in-frame clones and drops some. The sample consists of 100,000 or so clones, around 96% of them appearing once. What was sequenced was T cells isolated from PBMCs. Receptors originate from a human donor in good health.

The chain carries TRBV5-1 and TRBJ2-3, with D possibly being TRBD2 (5 bases). Germline CDR1 reads SGHRS; CDR2 reads YFSETQ. The CDR3 consists of 15 residues. The V end lost 1 base, the J end lost 0 bases, and 9 bases lay between the germline ends. CDR3 sequence reads: CASSLIASSTDTQYF. The CDR3 bases are TGCGCCAGCAGCTTGATAGCGTCGAGCACAGATACGCAGTATTTT.

This rearrangement joins TRBV7-9 to TRBJ1-2, with D possibly matching TRBD1 (6 bases). The germline V and J ends were trimmed by 3 bases and 8 bases, with 13 bases remaining between them. This CDR3 is 13 amino acids long. CDR1 is SEHNR and CDR2 is FQNEAQ in the germline V gene (reference sequence). This CDR3 reads CASSLARGQGYTF. The CDR3 coding sequence is TGTGCCAGCAGCTTGGCCCGAGGACAGGGCTACACCTTC. The full variable domain, its missing parts supplied by reference TRBV7-9 and TRBJ1-2, is DTGVSQNPRHKITKRGQNVTFRCDPISEHNRLYWYRQTLGQGPEFLTYFQNEAQLEKSRLLSDRFSAERPKGSFSTLEIQRTEQGDSAMYLCASSLARGQGYTFGSGTRLTVV.

The CDR3 is CAWSNRDNQPQHF. CDR3 DNA: TGTGCCTGGAGTAACAGGGATAATCAGCCCCAGCATTTT. This chain connects TRBV30 to TRBJ1-5; TRBD1 might be the D (6 bases). The CDR3 has 13 residues. V lost 2 bases and J 4 bases, leaving 9 bases between the germline ends. CDR1 GTSNPN and CDR2 SVGIG come from the germline V gene (reference sequence).

The V call is TRBV25-1, the J call TRBJ1-1; a possible D gene is TRBD1 (5 bases). V was shortened by 6 bases and J by 3 bases, with 8 bases between the two germline ends. This CDR3 spans 12 amino acids. CDR1 and CDR2 from the germline V gene are MGHDK and SYGVNS. The CDR3 loop is CASRGGDTEAFF. In DNA, the CDR3 is TGTGCCAGCAGGGGGGGTGACACTGAAGCTTTCTTT.

CDR3 DNA sequence: TGTGCCAGCAGTGAAGTGGGGGCGCAGTACTTC. This translates into CASSEVGAQYF. The rearrangement joins TRBV6-1 to TRBJ2-7; D may be TRBD1 (6 bases). Germline loops: CDR1 MNHNS, CDR2 SASEGT. This CDR3 is built from 11 residues. V dropped 1 base and J dropped 9 bases, with 7 bases sitting between them.

V gene TRBV6-5 combines with J gene TRBJ2-1, with 13 positions matching TRBD2. Germline loops: CDR1 MNHEY, CDR2 SVGAGI. The junction had 8 bases not matched to a gene; V was cut back by 10 bases and J by 8 bases. The CDR3 is made up of 14 amino acids. The CDR3 is CATYTSGRAHEQFF. In DNA form, the CDR3 reads TGTGCCACTTATACTAGCGGGAGGGCCCATGAGCAGTTCTTC.

V and J are TRBV5-5 and TRBJ1-5, with TRBD1 matching 7 bases. This CDR3 region has 14 residues. Unmatched junction bases numbered 6, after V lost 4 bases and J lost 5 bases. CDR1 is SGHKS and CDR2 is YYEKEE in the germline V gene (reference sequence). CDR3 residues: CASSRTGADQPQHF. The DNA of the CDR3 is TGTGCCAGCAGCCGAACAGGGGCAGATCAGCCCCAGCATTTT.

The chain joins TRBV19 to TRBJ1-1; the match to TRBD1 covers 9 bases. CDR1 is LNHDA, CDR2 SQIVND, per germline (reference sequence). The CDR3 sequence is 13 residues long. J was trimmed by 7 bases and V by 6 bases; bases with no gene match: 6. The CDR3: CASSWGQGIEAFF. The CDR3 nucleotides are TGTGCCAGTAGCTGGGGACAGGGCATTGAAGCTTTCTTT.

V gene TRBV5-1 combines with J gene TRBJ2-1; 7 bases align to TRBD2. This CDR3 spans 16 amino acids. Losses at the gene ends were 1 base for V and 4 bases for J; bases not matched to a gene: 8. The germline V gene has CDR1 SGHRS and CDR2 YFSETQ. This CDR3 reads CASSLFTSAEYNEQFF. In DNA form, the CDR3 reads TGCGCCAGCAGCTTGTTTACTAGCGCTGAGTACAATGAGCAGTTCTTC.

The count of this clone is one. The rearrangement uses TRBV29-1 and TRBJ2-3; 7 positions match TRBD2. Losses at the gene ends were 5 bases for V and 6 bases for J; bases not matched to a gene: 14. There are 15 residues in the CDR3. Germline V CDR1 and CDR2: SQVTM, ANQGSEA. DNA of the CDR3: TGCAGCGTTAGGCTAGCGGCCAACCCTGAGGATACGCAGTATTTT. This encodes CSVRLAANPEDTQYF.

The V gene is TRBV5-4, the J gene TRBJ1-2, with D perhaps TRBD1 (6 bases). V shed 5 bases and J shed 5 bases, with 13 bases lying between them. The germline V gene has CDR1 SGHNT and CDR2 YYREEE (reference sequence). The CDR3 covers 13 residues. The CDR3 here is CASSYDRTYGYTF. The CDR3 DNA sequence: TGTGCCAGCAGTTATGACAGGACTTATGGCTACACCTTC.

The V gene is TRBV28, the J gene TRBJ1-5; TRBD1 matches at 10 bases. Per the germline V gene, CDR1 is MDHEN and CDR2 is SYDVKM. With 6 bases clipped from V and 5 bases from J, the junction kept 4 bases outside the gene matches. CDR3 size: 14 residues. The CDR3 DNA follows: TGTGCCAGCAGAGTAGGGACAGGGGATCAGCCCCAGCATTTT. As protein: CASRVGTGDQPQHF.

The chain employs TRBV30 and TRBJ2-2; unclear D gene. The germline CDR1 and CDR2 sequences are GTSNPN and SVGIG (reference sequence). The CDR3 consists of 14 residues. V was pared by 0 bases and J by 3 bases, with 8 bases between. CDR3 sequence (DNA): TGTGCCTGGAGTGTGAGGCGAGACACCGGGGAGCTGTTTTTT. It is translated as CAWSVRRDTGELFF. Together with reference TRBV30 and TRBJ2-2, the CDR3 gives the full variable domain: SQTIHQWPATLVQPVGSPLSLECTVEGTSNPNLYWYRQAAGRGLQLLFYSVGIGQISSEVPQNLSASRPQDRQFILSSKKLLLSDSGFYLCAWSVRRDTGELFFGEGSRLTVL.